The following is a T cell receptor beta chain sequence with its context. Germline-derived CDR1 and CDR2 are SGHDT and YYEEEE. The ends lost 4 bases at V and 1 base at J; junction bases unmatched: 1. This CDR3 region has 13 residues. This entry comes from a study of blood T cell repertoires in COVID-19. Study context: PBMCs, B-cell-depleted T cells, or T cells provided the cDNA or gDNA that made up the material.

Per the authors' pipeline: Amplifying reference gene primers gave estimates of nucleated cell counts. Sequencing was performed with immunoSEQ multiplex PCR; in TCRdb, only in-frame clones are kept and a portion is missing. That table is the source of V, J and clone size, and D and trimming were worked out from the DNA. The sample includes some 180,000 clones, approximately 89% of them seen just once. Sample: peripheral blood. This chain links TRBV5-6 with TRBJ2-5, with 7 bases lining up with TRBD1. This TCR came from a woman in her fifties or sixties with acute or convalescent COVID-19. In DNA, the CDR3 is TGTGCCAGCAGCACAGGGGTCCAAGAGACCCAGTACTTC. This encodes CASSTGVQETQYF.